This passage covers 24 T cell receptor beta chains from one sample sequenced in a study of beta chain features in type 1 diabetes. Expressed TCRB transcripts were sequenced after all isolated RNA was converted to cDNA. Assay used: immunoSEQ multiplex PCR; TCRdb lists only in-frame clones, some missing. The table lists roughly 610,000 clones, 15% of them singletons, with about 0.093% in the top ten. Sequenced: naive CD4+ T cells from blood. These receptors originate from a man younger than 30 in good health.

This chain joins TRBV20-1 and TRBJ2-5; 7 bases fit TRBD2. The germline gives CDR1 DFQATT, CDR2 SNEGSKA (reference sequence). V was pared by 5 bases and J by 4 bases, with 1 base of the junction left unmatched. CDR3 length equals 11 residues. CDR3 DNA sequence: TGCAGTGCTGCGGGGGTAGAGACCCAGTACTTC. Its protein is CSAAGVETQYF.

The J gene is TRBJ2-1, the V gene TRBV15; D remains unclear. The CDR3 consists of 12 residues. The germline V gene has CDR1 LNHNV and CDR2 YYDKDF (reference sequence). V lost 4 bases and J lost 7, with 8 bases in between. The DNA of the CDR3 is TGTGCCACCAGCATCCATACGAATGAGCAGTTCTTC. This codes for CATSIHTNEQFF.

Note on this clone: Other DNA sequences in the sample encode the same CDR3. The chain uses TRBV29-1 and TRBJ1-1, with 8 positions matching TRBD1. The CDR3 has 12 residues. In germline, CDR1 is SQVTM, CDR2 ANQGSEA. With 8 bases clipped from V and 1 base from J, the junction kept 3 bases outside the gene matches. The CDR3 nucleotides are TGCAGCACCGGACAGGGGAACACTGAAGCTTTCTTT. Amino acids: CSTGQGNTEAFF.

This clone was seen a handful of times. The chain's CDR3 is CASSVGVAGAQLEQFF. The CDR3 DNA is TGTGCCAGCAGCGTAGGGGTAGCGGGGGCTCAACTTGAGCAGTTCTTC. The chain is built from TRBV9 and TRBJ2-1; 9 nucleotides line up with TRBD2. The CDR3 has 16 amino acids. The V and J ends lost 0 bases and 9 bases, in that order; junction bases with no gene match: 10. Germline V gene lookup returns CDR1 SGDLS and CDR2 YYNGEE.

The J gene is TRBJ2-3, the V gene TRBV7-2, with 9 bases matching TRBD2. This CDR3 comprises 16 residues. From germline, CDR1 is SGHTA and CDR2 FQGNSA. Trimming took 4 bases from V and 5 from J; bases not matched to a gene: 10. The CDR3, as DNA: TGTGCCAGCAGCTCTTGGGCTAGCGGGGCTGGAGATACGCAGTATTTT. Protein: CASSSWASGAGDTQYF.

This clone was seen more than once but under ten times. The chain uses TRBV27 and TRBJ2-5; 7 bases fit TRBD1. The CDR3 contains 16 residues. Trimming took 5 bases from V and 4 from J; bases not matched to a gene: 13. CDR1 and CDR2 (germline): MNHEY, SMNVEV (reference sequence). The CDR3 here is CASSRLTGTLGETQYF. CDR3 coding DNA: TGTGCCAGCAGTCGGCTGACAGGGACCCTCGGAGAGACCCAGTACTTC.

This chain links TRBV25-1 with TRBJ1-4; TRBD1 might be the D (5 bases). CDR3 length: 13 amino acids. Per germline, CDR1 MGHDK and CDR2 SYGVNS. Trimming pared 11 bases from V and 5 bases from J, leaving 15 bases between. This CDR3 reads CACRRGSNEKLFF. The CDR3 DNA reads TGTGCCTGTAGGCGGGGGTCAAATGAAAAACTGTTTTTT.

This clone was observed a few times. The chain uses TRBV5-1 and TRBJ2-1; TRBD2 is a possible D gene (6 bases). Germline lookup yields CDR1 SGHRS and CDR2 YFSETQ. V was clipped by 4 bases and J by 8 bases, with 10 bases between them. The CDR3 is 12 residues long. The chain's CDR3 is CASSTEGHEQFF. CDR3 bases: TGCGCCAGCAGCACGGAGGGCCATGAGCAGTTCTTC.

There are a few counts of this clone. CDR3 sequence (DNA): TGTGCCAGCAGTAGCAGGTACTCGCGGGATACGCAGTATTTT. It yields the protein CASSSRYSRDTQYF. The chain links TRBV25-1 to TRBJ2-3; D gene unclear. Germline values: CDR1 MGHDK, CDR2 SYGVNS. The germline V and J ends were trimmed by 5 bases and 6 bases, with 15 bases remaining between them. The CDR3 extends over 14 amino acids.

The V gene is TRBV19, the J gene TRBJ2-1; tentative D call: TRBD1 (5 bases). The germline V and J ends were trimmed by 6 bases and 7 bases, with 19 bases remaining between them. The CDR3 extends over 15 amino acids. Germline V CDR1 and CDR2: LNHDA, SQIVND (reference sequence). CDR3 sequence (DNA): TGTGCCAGTAGCCAACCCTTCAGGGATAGGAATGAGCAGTTCTTC. Translation gives CASSQPFRDRNEQFF.

This chain joins TRBV27 and TRBJ1-5; D unresolved. CDR1 is MNHEY, CDR2 SMNVEV, per germline (reference sequence). The CDR3 runs to 16 residues. V dropped 3 bases and J dropped 0 bases, with 12 bases sitting between them. CDR3 DNA sequence: TGTGCCAGCAGTTTTACAGAAGGTATTAGCAATCAGCCCCAGCATTTT. Protein: CASSFTEGISNQPQHF.

This clone was found a few times. The V gene is TRBV27, the J gene TRBJ1-2; tentative D call: TRBD1 (5 bases). The germline V gene has CDR1 MNHEY and CDR2 SMNVEV (reference sequence). V was cut by 6 bases and J by 1 base, with 12 bases left in between. CDR3 length: 14 amino acids. This CDR3 is CASSRDASNYGYTF. The CDR3 nucleotides read TGTGCCAGCAGCCGGGACGCCAGTAACTATGGCTACACCTTC.

The rearrangement uses TRBV11-3 and TRBJ2-7, with D perhaps TRBD1 (6 bases). Germline V gene data show CDR1 as SGHNT and CDR2 as YENEEA. V gave up 5 bases and J gave up 6 bases, with 14 bases separating them. The CDR3 loop spans 13 amino acids. DNA for the CDR3: TGTGCCAGCAGCATGGGACACCCTTTCGAGCAGTACTTC. It codes for CASSMGHPFEQYF.

The V call is TRBV7-9, the J call TRBJ1-4; D not certain. Trimming shortened V by 1 base and J by 10 bases, and 7 bases separated the two germline ends. The CDR3 totals 12 residues. The germline V gene has CDR1 SEHNR and CDR2 FQNEAQ (reference sequence). The CDR3 DNA follows: TGTGCCAGCAGCTTAGTAGGGTTAAAACTGTTTTTT. Amino acid sequence: CASSLVGLKLFF.

This clone was found a few times. The V call is TRBV5-1, the J call TRBJ2-2; tentatively, D is TRBD1 or TRBD2 (5 bases each). This CDR3 has 15 residues. CDR1 and CDR2 from the germline V gene are SGHRS and YFSETQ. Trimming cost V 3 bases and J 4 bases, with 13 bases left between them. CDR3 sequence: CASSSGRGATGELFF. CDR3 nucleotides: TGCGCCAGCAGCTCGGGAAGGGGAGCCACCGGGGAGCTGTTTTTT.

This clone appeared a few times. DNA of the CDR3: TGTGCCAGCAGTGAAGTGTGGACAGGTCGCTACGAGCAGTACTTC. Translation: CASSEVWTGRYEQYF. The chain combines TRBV25-1 with TRBJ2-7; 7 bases align to TRBD1. Germline loops: CDR1 MGHDK, CDR2 SYGVNS. Germline trimming cut 2 bases from V and 3 bases from J; bases unmatched to any gene: 7. The CDR3 length is 15 residues.

In the case of this clone: The sample has other DNA sequences that encode this CDR3 too. This rearrangement joins TRBV29-1 to TRBJ2-3, with D hard to call. CDR1 and CDR2 from the germline V gene are SQVTM and ANQGSEA. Trimming left V 3 bases short and J 1 base short, with 8 bases between. CDR3 length: 13 residues. The CDR3 nucleotides are TGCAGCGTTGAGTCAGGCGGCACAGATACGCAGTATTTT. Translating it yields CSVESGGTDTQYF.

The chain uses TRBV28 and TRBJ1-2; D remains unclear. V lost 6 bases to trimming and J lost 7 bases, with 9 bases between them. This CDR3 has 11 amino acids. The germline CDR1 and CDR2 sequences are MDHEN and SYDVKM. CDR3 amino acids: CASRFVGGYTF. CDR3 DNA sequence: TGTGCCAGCAGGTTCGTTGGTGGCTACACCTTC.

This clone was counted only a few times. V is TRBV13 and J is TRBJ1-1; D is uncertain. The CDR3 contains 16 residues. Trimming took off 8 bases at V and 0 bases at J, with 19 bases between the two ends. Looked up from germline, CDR1 is PRHDT and CDR2 is FYEKMQ (reference sequence). CDR3 residues: CASYLSTEGMNTEAFF. CDR3 coding DNA: TGTGCCAGCTACCTTTCCACCGAGGGAATGAACACTGAAGCTTTCTTT.

Details on this clone: Within the sample, other DNA sequences also encode this same CDR3. This chain links TRBV20-1 with TRBJ1-1; no firm D call. The V and J ends lost 1 base and 5 bases respectively, with 5 bases between them. CDR1 and CDR2 (germline): DFQATT, SNEGSKA (reference sequence). This CDR3 comprises 11 residues. The CDR3 bases are TGCAGTGCTAGAGGAGCGACTGAAGCTTTCTTT. Amino acids: CSARGATEAFF.

This clone was found a few times. The chain has TRBV19 and TRBJ1-2, with 10 bases aligning to TRBD1. The length of the CDR3 is 16 residues. V gave up 4 bases and J gave up 3 bases; unmatched junction bases: 8. Germline CDR1 and CDR2: LNHDA and SQIVND (reference sequence). CDR3 bases: TGTGCCAGTAGTACTCGGGACAGGGGCAGGGACTATGGCTACACCTTC. Its translation: CASSTRDRGRDYGYTF.

V and J are TRBV18 and TRBJ2-2, with D uncertain. Germline V gene lookup returns CDR1 KGHSH and CDR2 LQKENI. The CDR3 contains 16 residues. The germline V and J ends were trimmed by 2 bases and 0 bases, with 10 bases remaining between them. The DNA for the CDR3 is TGTGCCAGCTCACCATCTGTTCCCTCGAACACCGGGGAGCTGTTTTTT. Its protein is CASSPSVPSNTGELFF.

V and J are TRBV7-2 and TRBJ2-5; D perhaps matches TRBD1 (6 bases). Per germline, CDR1 SGHTA and CDR2 FQGNSA. Trimming removed 5 bases from V and 5 bases from J, with 12 bases in between. The CDR3 loop spans 13 amino acids. CDR3 nucleotides: TGTGCCAGCAGCAGAGGACAGTTGGAGACCCAGTACTTC. As protein: CASSRGQLETQYF.

This clone occurred a few times. This chain joins TRBV10-3 and TRBJ2-1; D is uncertain. The CDR3 covers 17 residues. Trimming removed 3 bases at V and 4 bases at J, with 19 bases between. Looked up from germline, CDR1 is ENHRY and CDR2 is SYGVKD. The CDR3 here is CAISDPLGPRIYNEQFF. For the CDR3, the DNA is TGTGCCATCAGTGACCCCCTCGGGCCCAGGATTTACAATGAGCAGTTCTTC.